Each of the 2 T cell receptor beta chains below was sequenced from the same sample in a study of naive and memory T cell subsets. Study-level results: Naive repertoires, especially CD8, held a few larger clonotypes, possibly memory cells re-expressing CD45RA.

The beta constant-region primer was an equimolar mix of two oligonucleotides covering TRBC1 and TRBC2. Four rounds of PCR amplified the ligated cDNA using nested alpha and beta constant-region primers plus SP2. TCRdb independently ran MiXCR on the UMI-ligation and nested PCR reads; one entry per CDR3 protein. The sample lists about 160,000 distinct CDR3 sequences, approximately 22% occurring once. For these TCRs, the target antigens are not known. Sequencing was carried out using naive CD4+ T cells from blood. These receptors were obtained from a human donor in good health.

This clonotype was counted ten times or more. The germline gene is not matched at one end of the junction; a read error may be the cause. This sequence joins TRBV5-1 and TRBJ2-7; possible D gene TRBD1, 5 bases. The CDR3 is 13 amino acids. Germline lookup yields CDR1 SGHRS and CDR2 YFSETQ. CDR3 sequence (DNA): TGTGCCAGCAGCTTAGGGCAGGGCGGCGAGCAGTACTTC. Encoded protein: CASSLGQGGEQYF. Full variable domain (rest looked up from reference TRBV5-1 and TRBJ2-7): KAGVTQTPRYLIKTRGQQVTLSCSPISGHRSVSWYQQTPGQGLQFLFEYFSETQRNKGNFPGRFSGRQFSNSRSEMNVSTLELGDSALYLCASSLGQGGEQYFGPGTRLTVT.

This sequence joins TRBV30 and TRBJ2-7; the D call may be TRBD1 or TRBD2 (6 bases each). CDR1 and CDR2 from the germline V gene are GTSNPN and SVGIG (reference sequence). Between the trimmed V and J ends, which lost 3 bases and 10 bases, there was a span of 13 bases. The CDR3 extends over 11 amino acids. The CDR3 reads CAWRMGGPQYF. The CDR3 DNA reads TGTGCCTGGAGAATGGGGGGCCCCCAGTACTTC.